This T cell receptor (beta chain) was documented in a study of cytomegalovirus exposure and HLA in healthy donors. Study at large: From about 180 million T cells, an earlier analysis saw roughly 110 million unique TCR beta sequences. Whole-study findings and limits: A later analysis reportedly found fewer N-insertions in an Asian-associated ancestry cluster than the roughly 730-donor mean. An analysis done earlier found most TCR beta V segments productive about 90% or about 30% of the time.

13 Jbeta primers and 60 Vbeta primers were used for the PCR. Sequencing was performed with immunoSEQ multiplex PCR; in TCRdb, only in-frame clones are kept and a portion is missing. The sample yields 150,000 to 200,000 clones, approximately 81% seen once. The CDR3 consists of 13 residues. V lost 8 bases, J lost 5 bases, and 7 bases stayed unmatched. The germline V gene has CDR1 SNHLY and CDR2 FYNNEI. Details on this clone: Its antigen is not known.

This TCR was recovered from a woman aged 30 to 39 in good health and CMV-seronegative. V and J are TRBV2 and TRBJ1-2, with 8 bases aligning to TRBD1. Sequencing used PBMCs. CDR3 nucleotide sequence: TGTGCCAGCGGTAGGGACAGGCGTTATGGCTACACCTTC. Protein: CASGRDRRYGYTF.